Below, 29 T cell receptor beta chains from the same sample are listed, as sequenced in a study of radiotherapy plus CTLA-4 blockade in lung cancer. TCRdb keeps only in-frame clones here, not all; method: immunoSEQ multiplex PCR. The table shows roughly 120,000 clones, with approximately 80% occurring only once. This material consisted of peripheral blood, taken from a patient treated with radiotherapy plus ipilimumab. All receptors derive from a human donor with non-small cell lung cancer who had a partial response to radiotherapy plus ipilimumab.

The chain has TRBV28 and TRBJ2-3, with 10 bases fitting TRBD2. The germline V gene encodes CDR1 MDHEN and CDR2 SYDVKM. The CDR3 has 16 residues. J lost 3 bases, V lost 5 bases, and 8 bases had no gene match. This chain's CDR3 is CASSGEREGPTDTQYF. The CDR3 DNA is TGTGCCAGCAGTGGGGAGCGGGAGGGCCCAACAGATACGCAGTATTTT.

This chain uses TRBV6-1 with TRBJ1-4; D is unclear. CDR1 and CDR2 from the germline V gene are MNHNS and SASEGT. The CDR3 spans 17 residues. Trimming removed 1 base at V and 1 base at J, with 13 bases between. For the CDR3, the DNA is TGTGCCAGCAGTGAAGATAGTCAGGCTGTAACTAATGAAAAACTGTTTTTT. Translation gives CASSEDSQAVTNEKLFF.

The CDR3 nucleotides read TGTGCCAGCAGTTCTACTAGGGACAGGGGTCAAGAGACCCAGTACTTC. Encoded protein: CASSSTRDRGQETQYF. This sequence joins TRBV14 and TRBJ2-5, with 10 bases lining up with TRBD1. CDR1 is SGHDN and CDR2 is FVKESK in the germline V gene. V lost 6 bases and J lost 2; bases outside the gene matches: 9. The CDR3 length is 16 residues.

The J gene is TRBJ2-5, the V gene TRBV5-1, with 9 bases fitting TRBD2. Matching the DNA end better, TRBJ2-7 makes the J call doubtful. CDR3 length: 15 residues. Germline loops: CDR1 SGHRS, CDR2 YFSETQ. The DNA for the CDR3 is TGCGCCAGCAGCTTGGCCGGGACTAGCATAGACGAGCAGTACTTC. Encoded protein: CASSLAGTSIDEQYF.

This clone appeared once. The chain carries TRBV5-4 and TRBJ2-3; D is unclear. Looked up from germline, CDR1 is SGHNT and CDR2 is YYREEE (reference sequence). The ends were cut back, 6 bases at V and 6 bases at J, with 8 bases in the middle. This CDR3 region has 11 residues. The CDR3 loop is CASILEDTQYF. CDR3 coding DNA: TGTGCCAGCATACTGGAGGATACGCAGTATTTT. Together with reference TRBV5-4 and TRBJ2-3, the CDR3 gives the full variable domain: ETGVTQSPTHLIKTRGQQVTLRCSSQSGHNTVSWYQQALGQGPQFIFQYYREEENGRGNFPPRFSGLQFPNYSSELNVNALELDDSALYLCASILEDTQYFGPGTRLTVL.

The chain has TRBV28 and TRBJ1-5; 7 positions agree with TRBD1. CDR3 length: 14 amino acids. Germline CDR1 is MDHEN and CDR2 is SYDVKM. V lost 3 bases to trimming and J lost 9 bases; unmatched junction nucleotides: 8. The CDR3 bases are TGTGCCAGCAGTTTGCCACAGGGGCTAGGGCCCCAGCATTTT. It specifies CASSLPQGLGPQHF.

This chain connects TRBV7-8 to TRBJ2-7, with 7 bases that match TRBD1. CDR1 is SGHVS, CDR2 FQNEAQ, per germline. Trimming took 3 bases from V and 7 from J; bases not matched to a gene: 6. This CDR3 has 13 amino acids. The CDR3 region is CASSFVRGQEQYV. The DNA for the CDR3 is TGTGCCAGCAGCTTCGTTAGGGGGCAAGAGCAGTACGTC.

The chain is built from TRBV11-2 and TRBJ2-1; no reliable D call. This CDR3 is 13 amino acids long. Per the germline V gene, CDR1 is SGHAT and CDR2 is FQNNGV. The V end was cut by 1 base, the J end by 9 bases, with 10 bases between. CDR3 sequence (DNA): TGTGCCAGCAGCTTAGGGTATCGAGGTGAGCAGTTCTTC. It codes for CASSLGYRGEQFF. The whole variable domain, remainder taken from reference TRBV11-2 and TRBJ2-1, is EAGVAQSPRYKIIEKRQSVAFWCNPISGHATLYWYQQILGQGPKLLIQFQNNGVVDDSQLPKDRFSAERLKGVDSTLKIQPAKLEDSAVYLCASSLGYRGEQFFGPGTRLTVL.

V is TRBV18 and J is TRBJ1-4, with D possibly TRBD1 on 6 matching bases. The CDR3 runs to 13 residues. The germline V gene has CDR1 KGHSH and CDR2 LQKENI. Trimming removed 3 bases at V and 5 bases at J, with 7 bases between. This chain's CDR3 is CASSPGQNEKLFF. The DNA for the CDR3 is TGTGCCAGCTCACCCGGACAGAATGAAAAACTGTTTTTT.

The CDR3 sequence is CASSEREEQPQHF. The CDR3 DNA reads as TGTGCCAGCAGTGAAAGGGAGGAGCAGCCCCAGCATTTT. The rearrangement links TRBV6-1 to TRBJ1-5; D is undetermined. Germline V gives CDR1 MNHNS, CDR2 SASEGT. CDR3 length equals 13 residues. Trimming left V 2 bases short and J 7 bases short, with 9 bases between.

The sample holds a few counts of this clone. The J gene is TRBJ1-1, the V gene TRBV5-5; perhaps TRBD1 as D (5 bases). V shed 0 bases and J shed 0 bases, with 9 bases lying between them. This CDR3 region has 15 residues. Germline values: CDR1 SGHKS, CDR2 YYEKEE (reference sequence). The CDR3 nucleotides read TGTGCCAGCAGCTTGGAGGCAGGGTTGAACACTGAAGCTTTCTTT. It translates to CASSLEAGLNTEAFF.

The chain couples TRBV9 to TRBJ1-2; D is undetermined. Germline V CDR1 and CDR2: SGDLS, YYNGEE. V lost 3 bases and J lost 5, with 5 bases in between. This CDR3 region has 11 residues. This CDR3 reads CASSDRYGYTF. The CDR3 DNA sequence: TGTGCCAGCAGCGACAGATATGGCTACACCTTC.

V and J are TRBV7-3 and TRBJ2-1, with 8 bases fitting TRBD2. This CDR3 contains 13 residues. V gave up 2 bases and J gave up 10 bases; unmatched junction bases: 4. Per the germline V gene, CDR1 is SGHTA and CDR2 is FQGTGA. As DNA, the CDR3 is TGTGCCAGCAGCTTATCCGGCGGGGGGGAGCAGTTCTTC. It specifies CASSLSGGGEQFF.

CDR3 DNA sequence: TGTGCCAGCCTCACCATAGCGGGAGCGGGTGAGCAGTTCTTC. The encoded protein is CASLTIAGAGEQFF. The chain couples TRBV27 to TRBJ2-1, with TRBD2 matching 9 bases. V shed 8 bases and J 9 bases; nucleotides not matched to a gene: 11. CDR1 MNHEY and CDR2 SMNVEV come from the germline V gene (reference sequence). This CDR3 has 14 amino acids.

V gene TRBV9 combines with J gene TRBJ2-2; TRBD2 is a possible D gene (5 bases). V gave up 4 bases and J gave up 0 bases, with 10 bases separating them. This CDR3 is built from 15 residues. The germline V gene has CDR1 SGDLS and CDR2 YYNGEE. As DNA, the CDR3 is TGTGCCAGCAGCCCCCGGACTCCGAACACCGGGGAGCTGTTTTTT. It translates to CASSPRTPNTGELFF.

V and J are TRBV7-8 and TRBJ2-5; 16 nucleotides line up with TRBD2. Per the germline V gene, CDR1 is SGHVS and CDR2 is FQNEAQ. The CDR3 runs 17 residues. The trim removed 5 bases at V and 1 base at J, leaving 4 bases unmatched. CDR3 residues: CASSPGTSGRAQETQYF. The DNA for the CDR3 is TGTGCCAGCAGCCCCGGGACTAGCGGGAGGGCCCAAGAGACCCAGTACTTC.

The chain employs TRBV19 and TRBJ2-4, with TRBD1 identical over 11 bases. V shed 5 bases and J 8 bases; nucleotides not matched to a gene: 11. The CDR3 extends over 16 amino acids. The V gene's germline CDR1 is LNHDA and CDR2 SQIVND (reference sequence). In DNA, the CDR3 is TGTGCCAGTAGTGGAGGGACAGGGGGTCTCGTAGACATTCAGTACTTC. Residues: CASSGGTGGLVDIQYF.

The chain recombines TRBV6-5 with TRBJ2-2; weak D call: TRBD2 (5 bases). Germline CDR1 reads MNHEY; CDR2 reads SVGAGI. The CDR3 is 15 amino acids. V was pared by 2 bases and J by 0 bases, with 7 bases between. For the CDR3, the DNA is TGTGCCAGCAGTTACGGACTGCCGAACACCGGGGAGCTGTTTTTT. Translating it yields CASSYGLPNTGELFF.

This clone turned up a few times. V and J are TRBV2 and TRBJ1-2; TRBD1 matches 12 bases. With 6 bases clipped from V and 10 bases from J, the junction kept 12 bases outside the gene matches. Germline V gene data show CDR1 as SNHLY and CDR2 as FYNNEI. The CDR3 is 15 amino acids. The CDR3, as DNA: TGTGCCAGCAGCGGCTCCCGGGACAGGGGGCCTTACTACACCTTC. Translation: CASSGSRDRGPYYTF.

Only a few counts were recorded for this clone. The chain has TRBV5-4 and TRBJ2-2; 9 positions match TRBD1. This CDR3 has 15 residues. The germline V gene encodes CDR1 SGHNT and CDR2 YYREEE (reference sequence). Losses at the gene ends were 3 bases for V and 4 bases for J; bases not matched to a gene: 4. CDR3 amino acids: CASSYPTGGTGELFF. The CDR3 DNA sequence: TGTGCCAGCAGCTACCCGACAGGGGGCACCGGGGAGCTGTTTTTT.

Here the CDR3 DNA reads TGTGCCAGTAGTATAGCGACCCAGGCTTATAGCAATCAGCCCCAGCATTTT. This gives the protein CASSIATQAYSNQPQHF. The chain links TRBV19 to TRBJ1-5; no clear D gene. CDR3 length equals 17 residues. Germline V gene lookup returns CDR1 LNHDA and CDR2 SQIVND (reference sequence). V shed 1 base and J shed 0 bases, with 13 bases lying between them.

The chain employs TRBV9 and TRBJ1-5, with D tentatively TRBD1 (6 bases). The length of the CDR3 is 14 residues. V lost 0 bases, J lost 7 bases, and 11 bases lay in between. Germline V gene sequence: CDR1 SGDLS, CDR2 YYNGEE. This chain's CDR3 is CASSVAEGGQPQHF. In DNA, the CDR3 is TGTGCCAGCAGCGTAGCAGAGGGGGGGCAGCCCCAGCATTTT.

This chain uses TRBV5-1 with TRBJ2-5; the match to TRBD2 covers 7 bases. The CDR3 runs to 14 residues. Germline V lookup: CDR1 SGHRS, CDR2 YFSETQ. Trimming took 0 bases from V and 4 from J; bases not matched to a gene: 3. CDR3 in amino acids: CASSLVAGVETQYF. DNA of the CDR3: TGCGCCAGCAGCTTGGTTGCGGGAGTAGAGACCCAGTACTTC.

The genes are TRBV13 and TRBJ2-7, with D possibly matching TRBD2 (6 bases). Germline loops: CDR1 PRHDT, CDR2 FYEKMQ (reference sequence). V lost 0 bases to trimming and J lost 6 bases, with 21 bases between them. CDR3 length: 17 amino acids. CDR3 in amino acids: CASSLGLIGPKRVEQYF. The DNA for the CDR3 is TGTGCCAGCAGCTTAGGCCTAATAGGGCCAAAGCGGGTCGAGCAGTACTTC.

V is TRBV6-4 and J is TRBJ2-1; 9 nucleotides agree with TRBD2. Germline-derived CDR1 and CDR2 are MRHNA and SNTAGT. After removal of 0 bases from V and 3 bases from J, the junction contained 12 bases not matched to a gene. The length of the CDR3 is 19 residues. The CDR3 protein is CASSDSISPREGHYNEQFF. Written as DNA, the CDR3 is TGTGCCAGCAGTGACTCGATCTCTCCGCGGGAGGGCCACTACAATGAGCAGTTCTTC.

V and J are TRBV5-1 and TRBJ1-1, with D possibly matching TRBD1 (6 bases). This CDR3 spans 17 amino acids. The germline gives CDR1 SGHRS, CDR2 YFSETQ. The germline V and J ends were trimmed by 0 bases and 0 bases, with 15 bases remaining between them. CDR3: CASSLGGGSGVNTEAFF. In DNA, the CDR3 is TGCGCCAGCAGCTTGGGGGGCGGGTCAGGGGTGAACACTGAAGCTTTCTTT.

The chain is built from TRBV18 and TRBJ2-2, with 9 positions matching TRBD1. The V and J ends lost 6 bases and 5 bases, in that order; junction bases with no gene match: 7. Germline loops: CDR1 KGHSH, CDR2 LQKENI. The CDR3 spans 15 residues. The CDR3 reads CASSPPGQGTGELFF. In DNA form, the CDR3 reads TGTGCCAGCTCGCCCCCGGGACAGGGTACCGGGGAGCTGTTTTTT.

The chain joins TRBV6-1 to TRBJ2-3, with D maybe TRBD1 (5 bases). The V gene lost 6 bases and the J gene lost 6 bases, with 10 bases spanning the gap. From germline, CDR1 is MNHNS and CDR2 SASEGT. The CDR3 loop spans 12 amino acids. CDR3 nucleotides: TGTGCCAGCAGCGTCAAGGGGGATACGCAGTATTTT. It translates to CASSVKGDTQYF.

The rearrangement uses TRBV25-1 and TRBJ2-7, with a weak D call TRBD1 (7 bases). The CDR3 covers 13 residues. The V gene lost 6 bases and the J gene lost 5 bases, with 14 bases spanning the gap. In germline, CDR1 is MGHDK, CDR2 SYGVNS. CDR3: CASREGASDEQYF. The CDR3, as DNA: TGTGCCAGCAGGGAGGGGGCTAGCGACGAGCAGTACTTC.